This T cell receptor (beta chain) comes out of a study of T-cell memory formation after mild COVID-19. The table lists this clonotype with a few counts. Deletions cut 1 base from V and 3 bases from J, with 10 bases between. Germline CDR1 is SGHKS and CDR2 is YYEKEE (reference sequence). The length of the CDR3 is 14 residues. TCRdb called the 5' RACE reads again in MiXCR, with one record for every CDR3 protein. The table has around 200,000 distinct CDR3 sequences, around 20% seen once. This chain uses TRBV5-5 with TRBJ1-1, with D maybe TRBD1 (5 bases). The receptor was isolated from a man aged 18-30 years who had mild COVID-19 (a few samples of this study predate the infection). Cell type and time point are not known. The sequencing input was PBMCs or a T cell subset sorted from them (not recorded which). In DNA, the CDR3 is TGTGCCAGCAGCTTGCCCGGGGGGTACACTGAAGCTTTCTTT. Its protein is CASSLPGGYTEAFF. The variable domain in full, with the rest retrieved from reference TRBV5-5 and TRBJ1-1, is DAGVTQSPTHLIKTRGQQVTLRCSPISGHKSVSWYQQVLGQGPQFIFQYYEKEERGRGNFPDRFSARQFPNYSSELNVNALLLGDSALYLCASSLPGGYTEAFFGQGTRLTVV.